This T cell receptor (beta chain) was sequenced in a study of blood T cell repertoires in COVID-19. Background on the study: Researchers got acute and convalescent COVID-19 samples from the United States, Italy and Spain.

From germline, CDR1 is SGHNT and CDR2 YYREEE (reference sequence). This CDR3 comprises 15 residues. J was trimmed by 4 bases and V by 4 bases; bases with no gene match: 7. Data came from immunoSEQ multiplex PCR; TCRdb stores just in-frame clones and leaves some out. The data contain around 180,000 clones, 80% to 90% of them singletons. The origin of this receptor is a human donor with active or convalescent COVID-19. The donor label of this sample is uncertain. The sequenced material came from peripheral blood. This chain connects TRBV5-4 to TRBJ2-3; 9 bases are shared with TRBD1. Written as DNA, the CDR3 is TGTGCCAGCAGCCCACCGGGACAGGGATCAGATACGCAGTATTTT. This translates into CASSPPGQGSDTQYF.